The 2 T cell receptor beta chains below come from one sample, sequenced in a study of technical replicates of blood from a handful of donors. Method: immunoSEQ multiplex PCR; TCRdb's copy keeps in-frame clones and lacks some. The sample has 80,000 to 100,000 clones; around 95% are singletons. The sample was T cells isolated from PBMCs. The receptors originated from a human donor in good health.

This rearrangement joins TRBV27 to TRBJ2-3; TRBD2 is a possible D gene (6 bases). The length of the CDR3 is 14 residues. V was pared by 3 bases and J by 3 bases, with 10 bases between. Germline assignment: CDR1 MNHEY and CDR2 SMNVEV (reference sequence). This CDR3 reads CASSFLGLTDTQYF. Here the CDR3 DNA reads TGTGCCAGCAGTTTTCTGGGACTTACAGATACGCAGTATTTT.

This rearrangement joins TRBV4-1 to TRBJ1-4; 8 bases fit TRBD1. With 4 bases clipped from V and 7 bases from J, the junction kept 5 bases outside the gene matches. This CDR3 has 14 amino acids. Germline V gives CDR1 MGHRA, CDR2 YSYEKL. CDR3: CASSPGQGTEKLFF. The CDR3 coding sequence is TGCGCCAGCAGCCCCGGACAGGGTACTGAAAAACTGTTTTTT.